This T cell receptor (beta chain) was identified during a study of T cell responses to AZD1222 COVID-19 vaccine. Germline CDR1 and CDR2: MNHEY and SMNVEV (reference sequence). Trimming removed 0 bases from V and 2 bases from J, with 4 bases in between. This CDR3 spans 13 amino acids. Points from the study as a whole: Nearly half of the spike-specific TCRs reportedly recognize variant regions that carry no mutations.

Remarks on this clone: No antigen is known for it. The same CDR3 arises from other DNA sequences in this sample as well.

Sequencing used immunoSEQ multiplex PCR; TCRdb keeps in-frame clones, though not all of them. The table lists some 150,000 clones, more than 80% of them singletons. This sequence was found in an adult in good health. Material: peripheral blood, obtained on day 0 of MenACWY control vaccination. V and J are TRBV27 and TRBJ1-2, with D hard to call. The CDR3 DNA is TGTGCCAGCAGTTTATCGGGGAACTATGGCTACACCTTC. Its translation: CASSLSGNYGYTF.